In its sample, the clone carrying this T cell receptor (beta chain) was seen a few times. Participant-reported clinical history was the basis for cohort assignment. CDR3 length: 19 amino acids. The junction had 17 bases not matched to a gene; V was cut back by 5 bases and J by 1 base. Germline loops: CDR1 LGHNT, CDR2 FRNRAP. Per the study methods: Nucleated cell counts were estimated from reference gene primer amplification. Sequenced by immunoSEQ multiplex PCR; TCRdb stores in-frame clones only, minus some. V and J calls and clone size are copied from that table; D and trimming were computed from the DNA. The repertoire holds approximately 170,000 clones, with around 80% as singletons. The sample originates from a study of blood T cell repertoires in COVID-19.

This clonotype was obtained from a woman aged 45 to 65 who had recovered from COVID-19. The sequencing sample was made of PBMCs or T cells enriched from blood (not recorded which). The genes are TRBV12-5 and TRBJ2-5, with TRBD1 matching 9 bases. The CDR3 reads CASGKDETGTGMGQETQYF. In DNA form, the CDR3 reads TGTGCTAGTGGTAAAGACGAAACCGGGACAGGGATGGGCCAAGAGACCCAGTACTTC.